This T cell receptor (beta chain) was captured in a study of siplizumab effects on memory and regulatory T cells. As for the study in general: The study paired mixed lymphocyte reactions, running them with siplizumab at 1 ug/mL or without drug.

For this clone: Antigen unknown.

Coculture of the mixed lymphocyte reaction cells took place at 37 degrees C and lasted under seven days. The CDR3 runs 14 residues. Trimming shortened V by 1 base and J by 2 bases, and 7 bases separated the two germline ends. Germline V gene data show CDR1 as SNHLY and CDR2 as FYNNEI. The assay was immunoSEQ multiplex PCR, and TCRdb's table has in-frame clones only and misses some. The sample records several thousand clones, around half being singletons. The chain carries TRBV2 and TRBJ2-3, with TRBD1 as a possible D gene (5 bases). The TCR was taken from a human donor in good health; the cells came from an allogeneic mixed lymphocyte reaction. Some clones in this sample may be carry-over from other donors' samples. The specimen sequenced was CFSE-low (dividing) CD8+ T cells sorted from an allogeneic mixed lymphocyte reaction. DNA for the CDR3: TGTGCCAGCAGTGAAGGGACAAACACAGATACGCAGTATTTT. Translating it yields CASSEGTNTDTQYF.